This TCR beta chain appears in the sequencing data of a study of blood T cell repertoires in COVID-19. On the study more broadly: The samples span acute and convalescent COVID-19 from the United States, Italy and Spain. The cDNA or gDNA used as material had been derived from T cells, B-cell-depleted T cells, or PBMCs.

V lost 4 bases and J 4 bases, leaving 13 bases between the germline ends. Germline CDR1 is GTSNPN and CDR2 is SVGIG (reference sequence). CDR3 length: 13 residues. Authors' methods: Reference gene primer amplification gave estimated nucleated cell counts. Profiled with immunoSEQ multiplex PCR; TCRdb holds only in-frame clones, not every one. The V and J calls and the clone size are those of that table, but D and trimming were determined from the DNA. The repertoire holds a few hundred thousand clones, around 82% seen once, with 3% to 4.5% in the top ten. This chain uses TRBV30 with TRBJ1-1; D unresolved. Sequenced input: peripheral blood. The TCR was taken from an elderly woman with acute or convalescent COVID-19. In nucleotides, the CDR3 is TGTGCCTGGACCTTTAACAGCGGCACTGAAGCTTTCTTT. Translated, it gives CAWTFNSGTEAFF.